This T cell receptor beta chain was recovered during a study of blood T cell repertoires in COVID-19. Study at large: Samples representing acute and convalescent COVID-19 were sourced from the United States, Italy and Spain. In each case, the material was cDNA or gDNA derived from T cells, B-cell-depleted T cells, or PBMCs.

The ends were cut back, 5 bases at V and 0 bases at J, with 10 bases in the middle. The CDR3 sequence is 14 residues long. From germline, CDR1 is SGHTA and CDR2 FQGNSA. How the authors handled the data: Nucleated cell counts were estimated from reference gene primer amplification. TCRdb's table, derived via immunoSEQ multiplex PCR, lists solely in-frame clones and lacks some. V and J calls and clone size follow that table, whereas D and trimming were derived from the DNA. The data hold 40,000 to 55,000 clones, with around 87% observed a single time. The sample consisted of peripheral blood. This chain joins TRBV7-2 and TRBJ1-1; TRBD1 might be the D (6 bases). The TCR originated in a man aged 50-59 years with active COVID-19. CDR3: CASSRDNMNTEAFF. In nucleotides, the CDR3 is TGTGCCAGCAGCCGGGACAACATGAACACTGAAGCTTTCTTT.